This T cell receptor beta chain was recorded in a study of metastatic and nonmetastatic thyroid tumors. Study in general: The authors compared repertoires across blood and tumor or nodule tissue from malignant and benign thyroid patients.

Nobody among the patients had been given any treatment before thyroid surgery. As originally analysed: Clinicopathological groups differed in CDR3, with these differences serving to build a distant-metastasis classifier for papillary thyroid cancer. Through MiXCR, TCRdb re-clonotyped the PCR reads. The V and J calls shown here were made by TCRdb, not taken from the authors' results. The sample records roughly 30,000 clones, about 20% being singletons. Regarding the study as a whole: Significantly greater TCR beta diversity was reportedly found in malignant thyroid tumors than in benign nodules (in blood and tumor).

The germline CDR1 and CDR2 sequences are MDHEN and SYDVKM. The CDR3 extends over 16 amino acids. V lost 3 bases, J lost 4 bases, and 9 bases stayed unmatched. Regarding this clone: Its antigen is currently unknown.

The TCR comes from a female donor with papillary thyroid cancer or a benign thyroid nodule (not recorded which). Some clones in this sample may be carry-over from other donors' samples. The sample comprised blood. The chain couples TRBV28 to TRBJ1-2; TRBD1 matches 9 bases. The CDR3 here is CASSFIGTGGPYGYTF. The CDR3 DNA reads TGTGCCAGCAGTTTTATCGGTACAGGGGGCCCCTATGGCTACACCTTC.